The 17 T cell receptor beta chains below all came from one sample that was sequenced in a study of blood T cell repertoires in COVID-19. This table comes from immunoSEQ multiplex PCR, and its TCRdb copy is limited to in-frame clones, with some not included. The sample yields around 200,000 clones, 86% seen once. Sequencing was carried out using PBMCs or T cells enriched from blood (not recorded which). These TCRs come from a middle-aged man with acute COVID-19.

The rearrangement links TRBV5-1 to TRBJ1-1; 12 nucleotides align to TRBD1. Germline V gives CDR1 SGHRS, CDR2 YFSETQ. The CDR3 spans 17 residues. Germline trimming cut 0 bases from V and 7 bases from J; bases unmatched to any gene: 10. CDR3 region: CASSLAGTGGEGLEAFF. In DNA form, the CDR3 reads TGCGCCAGCAGCTTGGCCGGGACAGGGGGCGAGGGGCTTGAAGCTTTCTTT.

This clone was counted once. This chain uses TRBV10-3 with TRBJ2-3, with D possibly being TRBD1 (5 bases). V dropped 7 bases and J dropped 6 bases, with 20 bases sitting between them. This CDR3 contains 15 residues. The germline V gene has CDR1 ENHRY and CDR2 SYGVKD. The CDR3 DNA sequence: TGTGCCATCACCCGAGGATTGACAGACGGGGATACGCAGTATTTT. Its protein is CAITRGLTDGDTQYF.

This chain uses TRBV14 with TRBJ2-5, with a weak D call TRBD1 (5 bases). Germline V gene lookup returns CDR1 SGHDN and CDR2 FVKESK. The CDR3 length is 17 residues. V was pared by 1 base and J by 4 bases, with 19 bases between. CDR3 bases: TGTGCCAGCAGCCAAGGAGGCAGGGTCATCCCAGCAGAGACCCAGTACTTC. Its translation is CASSQGGRVIPAETQYF.

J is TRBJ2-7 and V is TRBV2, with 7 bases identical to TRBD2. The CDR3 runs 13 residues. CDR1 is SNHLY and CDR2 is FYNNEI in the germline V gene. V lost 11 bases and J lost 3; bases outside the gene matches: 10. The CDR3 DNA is TGTGCCGGCCGCGGGGGACCCATCTACGAGCAGTACTTC. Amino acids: CAGRGGPIYEQYF.

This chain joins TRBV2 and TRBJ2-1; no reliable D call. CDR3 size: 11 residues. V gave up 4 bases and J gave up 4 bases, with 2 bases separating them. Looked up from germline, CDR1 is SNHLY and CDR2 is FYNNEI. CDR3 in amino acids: CASSAYNEQFF. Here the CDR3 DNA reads TGTGCCAGCAGTGCGTACAATGAGCAGTTCTTC. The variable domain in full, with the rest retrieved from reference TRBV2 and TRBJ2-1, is EPEVTQTPSHQVTQMGQEVILRCVPISNHLYFYWYRQILGQKVEFLVSFYNNEISEKSEIFDDQFSVERPDGSNFTLKIRSTKLEDSAMYFCASSAYNEQFFGPGTRLTVL.

CDR3 nucleotide sequence: TGTGCCAGCAGTGAGAGAGGCAAGGCCCCAGATACGCAGTATTTT. This sequence encodes CASSERGKAPDTQYF. The V call is TRBV2, the J call TRBJ2-3; D not certain. Trimming stripped 3 bases from V and 4 bases from J, with 14 bases between. The CDR3 sequence is 15 residues long. Germline V gives CDR1 SNHLY, CDR2 FYNNEI.

The CDR3 bases are TGTGCCAGCAGCCAAGGGGGTGGCGGGAGGGCTCAAGAGACCCAGTACTTC. The encoded protein is CASSQGGGGRAQETQYF. V usage is TRBV4-2 and J usage is TRBJ2-5; 9 bases line up with TRBD2. The V gene end was trimmed by 1 base and the J gene end by 2 bases; junction bases not matched to a gene: 8. Per germline, CDR1 LGHNA and CDR2 YNFKEQ. This CDR3 region has 17 residues.

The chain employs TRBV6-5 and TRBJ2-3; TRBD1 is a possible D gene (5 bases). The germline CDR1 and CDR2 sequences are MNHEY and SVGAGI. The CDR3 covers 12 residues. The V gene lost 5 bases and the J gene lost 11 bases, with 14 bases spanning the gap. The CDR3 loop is CASSPPPGQQYF. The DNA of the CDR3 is TGTGCCAGCAGTCCCCCCCCCGGACAGCAGTATTTT.

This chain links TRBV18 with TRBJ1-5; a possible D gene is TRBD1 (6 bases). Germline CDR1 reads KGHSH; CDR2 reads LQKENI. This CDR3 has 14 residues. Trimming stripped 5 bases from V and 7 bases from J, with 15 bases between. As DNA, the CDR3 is TGTGCCAGCTCAGAACAGGGAACTAAGCAGCCCCAGCATTTT. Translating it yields CASSEQGTKQPQHF.

The CDR3 loop is CASSLGGTRLFNEQFF. CDR3 in DNA: TGCGCCAGCAGCTTGGGCGGGACTAGGTTATTCAATGAGCAGTTCTTC. The J gene is TRBJ2-1, the V gene TRBV5-1; 8 bases map to TRBD2. Germline V gene sequence: CDR1 SGHRS, CDR2 YFSETQ. The CDR3 length is 16 residues. V lost 0 bases and J lost 6; bases outside the gene matches: 8.

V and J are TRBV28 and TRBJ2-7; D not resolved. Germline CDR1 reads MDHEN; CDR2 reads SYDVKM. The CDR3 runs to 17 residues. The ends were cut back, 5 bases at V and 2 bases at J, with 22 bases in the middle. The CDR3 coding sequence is TGTGCCAGCAGTGCCGCCTTCCTCTCTAGAACTCCCTACGAGCAGTACTTC. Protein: CASSAAFLSRTPYEQYF.

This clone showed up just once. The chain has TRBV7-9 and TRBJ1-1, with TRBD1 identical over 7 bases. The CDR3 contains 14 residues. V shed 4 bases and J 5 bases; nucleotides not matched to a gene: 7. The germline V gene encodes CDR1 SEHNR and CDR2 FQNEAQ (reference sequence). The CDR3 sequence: CASSSTGLGTEAFF. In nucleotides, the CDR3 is TGTGCCAGCAGCTCGACAGGGTTGGGAACTGAAGCTTTCTTT.

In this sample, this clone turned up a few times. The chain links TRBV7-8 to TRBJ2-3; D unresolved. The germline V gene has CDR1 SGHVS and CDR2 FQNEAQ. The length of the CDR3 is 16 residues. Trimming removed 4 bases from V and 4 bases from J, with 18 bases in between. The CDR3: CASSSREAAMADTQYF. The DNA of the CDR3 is TGTGCCAGCAGCTCTCGTGAGGCGGCGATGGCAGATACGCAGTATTTT.

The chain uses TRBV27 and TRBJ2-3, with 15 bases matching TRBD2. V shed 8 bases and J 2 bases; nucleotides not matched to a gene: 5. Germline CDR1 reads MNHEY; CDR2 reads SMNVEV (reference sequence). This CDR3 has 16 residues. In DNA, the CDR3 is TGTGCCAGCGGCCGGACTAGCGGGAGGGCCACAGATACGCAGTATTTT. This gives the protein CASGRTSGRATDTQYF.

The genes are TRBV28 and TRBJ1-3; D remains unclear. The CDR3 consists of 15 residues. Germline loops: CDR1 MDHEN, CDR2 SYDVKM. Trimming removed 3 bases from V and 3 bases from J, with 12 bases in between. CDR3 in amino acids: CASSLLATGGNTIYF. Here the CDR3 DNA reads TGTGCCAGCAGTTTGTTGGCCACGGGTGGAAACACCATATATTTT. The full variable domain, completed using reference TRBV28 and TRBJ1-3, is DVKVTQSSRYLVKRTGEKVFLECVQDMDHENMFWYRQDPGLGLRLIYFSYDVKMKEKGDIPEGYSVSREKKERFSLILESASTNQTSMYLCASSLLATGGNTIYFGEGSWLTVV.

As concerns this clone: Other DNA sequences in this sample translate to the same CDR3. The CDR3 sequence: CASSERLAGYNEQFF. In DNA form, the CDR3 reads TGTGCCAGCAGTGAACGGCTAGCGGGCTACAATGAGCAGTTCTTC. The J gene is TRBJ2-1, the V gene TRBV2; 8 bases line up with TRBD2. J lost 3 bases, V lost 2 bases, and 3 bases had no gene match. Germline CDR1 SNHLY, CDR2 FYNNEI. CDR3 size: 15 residues.

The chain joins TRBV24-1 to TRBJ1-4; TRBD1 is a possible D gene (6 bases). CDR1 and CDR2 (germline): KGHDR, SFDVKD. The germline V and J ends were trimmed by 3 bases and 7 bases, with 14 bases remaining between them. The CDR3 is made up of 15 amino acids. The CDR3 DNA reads TGTGCCACCAGTGATGGCAGCAGGGGCGGTGAAAAACTGTTTTTT. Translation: CATSDGSRGGEKLFF.